This T cell receptor (beta chain) derives from a study of CD8+CD57+ T cells in acquired aplastic anemia. About the study: Mean DNA quantity obtained from sorted CD4+ and CD8+ cells was around 3.2 ug. Mean read depth for CD4+ cells from healthy donors was roughly 11 million. Whole-study results and caveats: There were over 25 CD8+ CDR3 sequences that occurred in both patients and controls.

Investigators profiled TCR beta VDJ and CDR3 from genomic DNA template. TCRdb re-called the reads through MiXCR, storing one row per CDR3 protein. The sample includes over 150,000 distinct CDR3 sequences, approximately 44% of them seen just once. A word on this clonotype: What it binds is unknown.

The CDR3 covers 14 residues. The V and J ends lost 5 bases and 1 base respectively, with 8 bases between them. Germline V gene lookup returns CDR1 SGHTA and CDR2 FQGNSA. The chain couples TRBV7-2 to TRBJ2-2, with D perhaps TRBD2 (5 bases). The sample consisted of sorted CD4+, CD8+, or CD8+CD57+ T cells (not recorded which) from PBMCs. This sequence was found in a human donor in good health. CDR3 bases: TGTGCCAGCAGCATCAGCGGGAACACCGGGGAGCTGTTTTTT. It codes for CASSISGNTGELFF.